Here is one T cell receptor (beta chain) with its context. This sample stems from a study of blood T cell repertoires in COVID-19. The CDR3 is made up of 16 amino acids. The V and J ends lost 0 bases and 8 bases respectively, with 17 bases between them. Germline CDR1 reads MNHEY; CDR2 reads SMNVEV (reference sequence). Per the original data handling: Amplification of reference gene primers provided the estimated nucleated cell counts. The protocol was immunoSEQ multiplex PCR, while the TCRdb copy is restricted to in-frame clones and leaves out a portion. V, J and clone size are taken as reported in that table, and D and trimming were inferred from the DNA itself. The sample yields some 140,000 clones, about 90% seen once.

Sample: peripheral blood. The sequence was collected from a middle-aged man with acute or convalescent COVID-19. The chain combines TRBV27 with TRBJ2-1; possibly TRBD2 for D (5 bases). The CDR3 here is CASSLSAHLSGDEQFF. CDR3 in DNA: TGTGCCAGCAGTTTATCGGCCCACCTAAGCGGCGATGAGCAGTTCTTC.